This T cell receptor (beta chain) was captured by sequencing in a study of regulatory T cells in long-lasting Graves disease (dated by TCRdb to about 2021). Broadly, across the study: Antithyroid drugs had been taken for less than 3 months by newly diagnosed Graves' disease patients. This study used TCR sequencing and RNA sequencing of peripheral blood to compare persistent Graves' disease patients against newly diagnosed Graves' disease patients. The study was registered as a clinical trial and conducted in China. A total of around 35 samples underwent TCR sequencing, from roughly 13 patients with persistent Graves' disease and roughly 20 patients with newly diagnosed Graves' disease.

This clonotype was seen ten or more times. The target of this receptor is not known. No qualities accompany the bases; no much larger clone lies one base away. Measured from the cysteine to the phenylalanine, the CDR3 is 16 residues long. CDR3 DNA is the only sequence kept; it has 48 bases, read in frame from the first base. Trimming at the junction amounts to 7 bases on V and 9 bases on J, and the germline ends lie 24 bases apart. The investigation overall reported the following: The small sample size was acknowledged by the authors as a limitation that may reduce accuracy. Lower TCR Shannon entropy and fewer highly expanded clones were observed in persistent Graves' disease patients than in newly diagnosed patients, which suggested clonal expansion. TRBV28, TRBJ1-2 and TRBJ2-5 were preferentially used in persistent disease, while TRBV20-1 and TRBJ2-1 were favored in newly diagnosed disease. Only peripheral blood was studied, because thyroid tissue, the primary lesion, was inaccessible. Patients with persistent disease shared more public clonotypes (fewer than 3,000) than newly diagnosed patients did (more than 900). Sequencing and analysis were restricted to the TCR beta chain.

Library generation was performed with multiplex PCR. Sequencing was performed on an Illumina HiSeq 4000. To build TCR beta libraries, CDR3 regions were amplified by Arm-PCR using iRepertoire HTBI primers. PCR products were gel purified before sequencing. In the authors' own workflow: Gene usage analysis of CDR3 amino acid clonotypes relied on the 60 or so TRBV and 15 or so TRBJ segments identified across samples. Filtered high-quality paired reads were merged into contigs using COPE and FqMerger. Contigs were aligned with BLAST to IMGT TRBV, TRBD and TRBJ reference genes, and CDR3 was defined per IMGT. Any clonotype with a frequency above 0.1% was counted as a highly expanded clone. Shannon entropy served as the measure of repertoire diversity, while the Gini coefficient captured V-J evenness. A clonotype was considered public if more than one individual shared it. TCRdb reprocessed the public reads (quality trimming at Q25 with fastp, clone calling with MiXCR) and kept in-frame beta chains. Duplicate CDR3 protein sequences are folded into a single record with the most common DNA and genes. The V and J calls and clone size come from TCRdb's table, not from the authors' own analysis. The sample profile shows 350,000 to 400,000 distinct CDR3 sequences; roughly 16% of them were found once. The leading ten clones occupy over 20% of the sample.

In light of the paper, this sample's time point label describes: newly diagnosed GD, antithyroid drugs for less than 3 months. For both TCR sequencing and RNA sequencing, RNA was extracted from PBMCs using TRIzol. The diagnosis of Graves' disease was made according to American Thyroid Association guidelines. Patients for the study were recruited at an endocrinology department in Xi'an, China. From each patient, approximately 9.9 milliliters of peripheral blood was collected into an EDTA anticoagulant tube. Ficoll Paque Plus density gradient separation was used to isolate PBMCs, and no further T cell sorting was performed. RNA quality was checked with an Agilent 2100 Bioanalyzer and agarose gel, and concentration with a NanoDrop 2000.

This receptor was identified in a female donor with Graves disease. The rearrangement joined TRBV12-3 or TRBV12-4 to TRBJ2-2; the D gene cannot be resolved reliably. The specimen was peripheral blood mononuclear cells (PBMCs), collected at new diagnosis, from a patient treated with antithyroid drugs. The CDR3 reads CASTPGRPPRGRELFF. The nucleotide sequence is given as TGTGCCAGCACCCCTGGCAGGCCCCCGAGAGGCCGGGAGCTGTTTTTT.